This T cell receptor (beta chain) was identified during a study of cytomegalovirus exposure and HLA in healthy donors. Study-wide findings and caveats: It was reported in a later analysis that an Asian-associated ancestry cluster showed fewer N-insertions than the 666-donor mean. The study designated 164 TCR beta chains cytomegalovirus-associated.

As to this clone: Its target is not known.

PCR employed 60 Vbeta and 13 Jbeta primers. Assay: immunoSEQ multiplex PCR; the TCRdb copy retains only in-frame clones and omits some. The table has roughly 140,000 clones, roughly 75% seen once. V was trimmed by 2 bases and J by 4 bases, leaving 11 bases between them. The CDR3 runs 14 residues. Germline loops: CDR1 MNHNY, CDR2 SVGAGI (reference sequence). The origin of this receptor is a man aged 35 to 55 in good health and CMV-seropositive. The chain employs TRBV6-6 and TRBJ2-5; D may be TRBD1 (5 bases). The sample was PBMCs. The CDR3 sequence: CASSYDVGRETQYF. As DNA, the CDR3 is TGTGCCAGCAGTTACGACGTGGGGCGAGAGACCCAGTACTTC.